A single sample gave rise to the 3 T cell receptor beta chains below, sequenced in a study of T cells expressing NK-cell markers (TCRdb year 2020). The library relied on 5' RACE. TCRdb shows the sequencer as Illumina HiSeq 2000. One entry per CDR3 protein sequence results from the TCRdb reprocessing of the reads, with DNA left out. The sample table records about 540,000 distinct CDR3 sequences. Roughly 3.5% of the sample is held by the ten biggest clonotypes. Material for sequencing was blood T cells: a sorted CD56 or NKG2C T cell subset, CD4+ or CD8+ T cells, or bulk PBMC T cells (not recorded which). Every receptor here comes from a man aged 18-30 years in good health. Donor details come from another sample of the same person, matched by shared clones.

The chain couples TRBV14 to TRBJ2-1; absent DNA, TCRdb's TRBD1 call cannot be checked. CDR3 size: 15 residues. Germline CDR1 and CDR2: SGHDN and FVKESK. CDR3 sequence reads: CASSQLGGNYNEQFF.

The rearrangement joins TRBV10-1 to TRBJ2-2; the TRBD2 assignment by TCRdb is unverifiable without DNA. Germline V CDR1 and CDR2: WNHNN, SYGVQD (reference sequence). The CDR3 runs to 14 residues. The CDR3 protein is CASSDPAGSGELFF.

This chain connects TRBV6-2 or TRBV6-3 to TRBJ2-7; the D call from TCRdb, TRBD1, cannot be confirmed without DNA. The CDR3 is 16 amino acids. The germline gives CDR1 MNHEY, CDR2 SVGEGT. CDR3: CASSYSPRTGSHEQYF.